This entry features one TCR beta chain sequence. The second PCR ran about 7 to 12 cycles with a sample-barcoded 5' primer and J-beta primers. TCRdb re-derived calls from the 5' RACE reads in MiXCR, one entry per CDR3 protein. The sample carries about 580,000 distinct CDR3 sequences, around 50% recorded once. Trimming cost V 5 bases and J 7 bases, with 20 bases left between them. The germline V gene encodes CDR1 SEHNR and CDR2 FQNEAQ (reference sequence). The CDR3 is made up of 16 amino acids. The data stem from a study of blood T cells in healthy people across ages. Caucasian individuals from Russia who were healthy and aged about 6 to 90 acted as donors.

V usage is TRBV7-9 and J usage is TRBJ1-4, with D maybe TRBD1 (6 bases). Sequencing was carried out using blood. The TCR sequence derives from a man older than 75 in good health. CDR3: CASSVSPGVGVEKLFF. In DNA, the CDR3 is TGTGCCAGCAGCGTAAGCCCAGGGGTCGGGGTTGAAAAACTGTTTTTT.